The T cell receptor (beta chain) under discussion was sequenced for a study of Graves' ophthalmopathy and Graves' hyperthyroidism. Study as a whole: Calling hyperthyroidism stable required that no ophthalmopathy show up within 18 months of follow-up. Study results and caveats: Ophthalmopathy progression prediction by the model yielded a sensitivity of approximately 71% and a specificity of nearly 75%.

The authors amplified TCR beta CDR3 regions, and they did so from RNA transcripts for repertoire sequencing. An initial RT-PCR round employing HTBI primers preceded a second-round multiplex PCR. TCRdb recomputed calls from the multiplex PCR reads with MiXCR, one row per CDR3 protein. The table records 580,000 or so distinct CDR3 sequences, just under 40% of them present only once. The table lists this clonotype with many counts. The antigen remains unidentified. Lactation, pregnancy, uncontrolled infections and other autoimmune diseases were all grounds for excluding patients. Germline V gene data show CDR1 as SGDLS and CDR2 as YYNGEE. This CDR3 has 15 amino acids. The ends were cut back, 0 bases at V and 2 bases at J, with 9 bases in the middle.

This receptor was obtained from an adult man with Graves' hyperthyroidism. Sequencing was done on a sample of peripheral blood or thyroid tissue (not recorded which). The gene calls are TRBV9 and TRBJ1-3; no firm D call. CDR3: CASSVGVAAGNTIYF. The CDR3 region has the DNA TGTGCCAGCAGCGTAGGGGTCGCAGCTGGAAACACCATATATTTT.